This record covers a single T cell receptor (beta chain). What it recognizes is unknown. These data originate in a study of graft-versus-host responses after intestinal transplantation. Overall study: Tacrolimus plus steroids were given to all recipients for roughly three years, preceded by anti-thymocyte globulin induction. Study findings and constraints: Allografts of one patient group, those with graft-donor T cell macrochimerism, had high graft-versus-host to host-versus-graft clonal ratios. There were GvH clones found in recipient marrow, and some of them appeared first in ileum or blood. Peak circulating GvH clone levels tracked with early post-transplant HvG declines.

The repertoire was sequenced with immunoSEQ multiplex PCR; TCRdb's copy has only in-frame clones and lacks some. The table includes 24,000 or so clones, 70% to 90% detected once. Germline CDR1 and CDR2: MGHRA and YSYEKL. The CDR3 covers 16 residues. The V end lost 4 bases, the J end lost 4 bases, and 19 bases lay between the germline ends. The sample consisted of PBMCs, taken 28 days after intestinal transplant. The chain joins TRBV4-1 to TRBJ1-2; D remains ambiguous. This TCR derives from a human patient who received an intestinal transplant, so some T cells may come from the graft donor. CDR3 protein: CASSPPTEAPLYGYTF. DNA of the CDR3: TGCGCCAGCAGCCCGCCGACGGAGGCCCCTCTCTATGGCTACACCTTC.